This T cell receptor (beta chain) was found in a study of blood T cell repertoires in COVID-19. This CDR3 is 14 amino acids long. Trimming removed 0 bases from V and 10 bases from J; junction bases left unmatched: 6. From germline, CDR1 is LNHNV and CDR2 YYDKDF (reference sequence). This clone has only one observation. Sequencing was performed with immunoSEQ multiplex PCR; in TCRdb, only in-frame clones are kept and a portion is missing. The sample contains more than 200,000 clones, around 86% of which appear only once. The TCR comes from a woman aged 45-60 years with COVID-19, enrolled during active disease. The V gene is TRBV15, the J gene TRBJ2-1, with 7 bases fitting TRBD2. Input material: peripheral blood. CDR3 sequence: CATSRDRGGSEQFF. The CDR3 nucleotides are TGTGCCACCAGCAGAGATCGGGGAGGGAGCGAGCAGTTCTTC.